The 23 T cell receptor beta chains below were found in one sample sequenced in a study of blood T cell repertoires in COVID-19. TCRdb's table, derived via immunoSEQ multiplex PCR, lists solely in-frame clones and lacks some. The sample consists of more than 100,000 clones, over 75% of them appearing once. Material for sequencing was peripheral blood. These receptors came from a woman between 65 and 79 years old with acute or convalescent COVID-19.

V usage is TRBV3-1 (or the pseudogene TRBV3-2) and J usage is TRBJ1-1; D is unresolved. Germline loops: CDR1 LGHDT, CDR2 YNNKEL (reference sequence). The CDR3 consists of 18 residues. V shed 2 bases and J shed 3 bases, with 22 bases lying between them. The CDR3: CASSQNPHLAGRYTEAFF. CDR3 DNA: TGTGCCAGCAGCCAAAACCCCCACCTCGCAGGAAGATACACTGAAGCTTTCTTT.

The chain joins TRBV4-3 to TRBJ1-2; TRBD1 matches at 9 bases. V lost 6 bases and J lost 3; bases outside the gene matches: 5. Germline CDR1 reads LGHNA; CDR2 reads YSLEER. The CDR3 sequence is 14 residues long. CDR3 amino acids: CASSRTGVDYGYTF. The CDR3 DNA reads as TGCGCCAGCAGTCGGACAGGGGTGGACTATGGCTACACCTTC.

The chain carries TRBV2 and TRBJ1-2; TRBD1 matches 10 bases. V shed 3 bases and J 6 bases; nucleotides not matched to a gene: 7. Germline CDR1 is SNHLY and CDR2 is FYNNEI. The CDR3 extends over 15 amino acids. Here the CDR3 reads CASSDRDRGLNGYTF. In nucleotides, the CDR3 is TGTGCCAGCAGTGACCGGGACAGGGGATTGAATGGCTACACCTTC.

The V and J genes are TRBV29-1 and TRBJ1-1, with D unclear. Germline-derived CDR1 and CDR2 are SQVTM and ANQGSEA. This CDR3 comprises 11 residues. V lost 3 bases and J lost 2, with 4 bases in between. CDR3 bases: TGCAGCGTTGAGGCTAACACTGAAGCTTTCTTT. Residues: CSVEANTEAFF.

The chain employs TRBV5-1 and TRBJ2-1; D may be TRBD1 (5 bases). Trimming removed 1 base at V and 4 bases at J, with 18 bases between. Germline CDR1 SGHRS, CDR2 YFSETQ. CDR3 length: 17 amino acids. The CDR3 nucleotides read TGCGCCAGCAGCTTGAACCAGGGTTCGAGGCAATACAATGAGCAGTTCTTC. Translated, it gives CASSLNQGSRQYNEQFF.

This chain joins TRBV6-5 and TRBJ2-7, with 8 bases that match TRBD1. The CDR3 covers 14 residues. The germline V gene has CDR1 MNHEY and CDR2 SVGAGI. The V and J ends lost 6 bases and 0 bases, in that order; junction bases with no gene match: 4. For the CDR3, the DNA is TGTGCCAGCAGCGGACAGGGATTCTCCTACGAGCAGTACGTC. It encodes CASSGQGFSYEQYV.

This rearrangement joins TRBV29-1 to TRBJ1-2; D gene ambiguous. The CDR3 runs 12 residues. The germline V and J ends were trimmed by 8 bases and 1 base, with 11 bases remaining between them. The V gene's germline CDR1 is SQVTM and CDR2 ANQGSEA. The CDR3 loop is CSILQYNYGYTF. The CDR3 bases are TGCAGCATTCTACAGTATAACTATGGCTACACCTTC.

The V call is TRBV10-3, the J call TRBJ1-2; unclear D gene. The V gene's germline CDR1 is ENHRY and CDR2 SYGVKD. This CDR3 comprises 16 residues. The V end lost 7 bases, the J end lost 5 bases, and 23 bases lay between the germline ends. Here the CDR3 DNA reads TGTGCCATCACCCCCGACGAGAGACAAGGAAAATATGGCTACACCTTC. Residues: CAITPDERQGKYGYTF.

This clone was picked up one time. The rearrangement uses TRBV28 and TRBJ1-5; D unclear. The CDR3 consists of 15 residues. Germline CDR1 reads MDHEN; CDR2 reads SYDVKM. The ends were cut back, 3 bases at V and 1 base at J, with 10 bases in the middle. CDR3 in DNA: TGTGCCAGCAGTTTGGCGGGGAGAAGCAATCAGCCCCAGCATTTT. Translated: CASSLAGRSNQPQHF.

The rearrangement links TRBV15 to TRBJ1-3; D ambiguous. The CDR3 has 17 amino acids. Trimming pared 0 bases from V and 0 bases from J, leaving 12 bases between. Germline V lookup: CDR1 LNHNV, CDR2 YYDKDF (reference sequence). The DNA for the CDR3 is TGTGCCACCAGCAGAGATCCCGGGGTTTACTCTGGAAACACCATATATTTT. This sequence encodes CATSRDPGVYSGNTIYF.

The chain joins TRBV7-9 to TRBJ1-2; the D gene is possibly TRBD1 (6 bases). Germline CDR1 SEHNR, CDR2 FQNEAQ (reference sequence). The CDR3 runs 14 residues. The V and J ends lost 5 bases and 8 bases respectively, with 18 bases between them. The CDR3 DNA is TGTGCCAGCAGCCGTCCCAACAGGGAGGGAGGCTACACCTTC. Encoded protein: CASSRPNREGGYTF.

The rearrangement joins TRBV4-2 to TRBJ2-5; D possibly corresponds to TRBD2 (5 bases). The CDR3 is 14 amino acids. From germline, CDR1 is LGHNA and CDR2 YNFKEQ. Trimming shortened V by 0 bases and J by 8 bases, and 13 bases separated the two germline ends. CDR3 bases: TGTGCCAGCAGCCAAGATCGCGCCAGGACTACCCAGTACTTC. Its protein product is CASSQDRARTTQYF.

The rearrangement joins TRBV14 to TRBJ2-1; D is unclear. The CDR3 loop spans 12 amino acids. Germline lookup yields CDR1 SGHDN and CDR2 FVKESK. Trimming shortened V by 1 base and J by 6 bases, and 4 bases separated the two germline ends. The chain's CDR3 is CASSQVRNEQFF. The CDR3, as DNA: TGTGCCAGCAGCCAAGTTCGCAATGAGCAGTTCTTC. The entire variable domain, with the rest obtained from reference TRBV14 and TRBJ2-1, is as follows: EAGVTQFPSHSVIEKGQTVTLRCDPISGHDNLYWYRRVMGKEIKFLLHFVKESKQDESGMPNNRFLAERTGGTYSTLKVQPAELEDSGVYFCASSQVRNEQFFGPGTRLTVL.

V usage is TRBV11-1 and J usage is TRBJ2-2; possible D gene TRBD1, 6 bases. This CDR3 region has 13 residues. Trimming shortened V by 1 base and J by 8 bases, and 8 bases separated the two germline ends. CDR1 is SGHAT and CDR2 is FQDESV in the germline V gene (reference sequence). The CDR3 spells CASSLDRAGELFF. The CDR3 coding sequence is TGTGCCAGCAGCTTAGACAGGGCTGGGGAGCTGTTTTTT.

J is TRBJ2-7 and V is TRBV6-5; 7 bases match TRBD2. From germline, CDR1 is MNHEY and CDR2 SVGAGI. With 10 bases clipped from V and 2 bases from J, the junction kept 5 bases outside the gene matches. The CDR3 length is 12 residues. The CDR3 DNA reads TGTGCCACCGTCGGACTAGCCTACGAGCAGTACTTC. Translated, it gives CATVGLAYEQYF.

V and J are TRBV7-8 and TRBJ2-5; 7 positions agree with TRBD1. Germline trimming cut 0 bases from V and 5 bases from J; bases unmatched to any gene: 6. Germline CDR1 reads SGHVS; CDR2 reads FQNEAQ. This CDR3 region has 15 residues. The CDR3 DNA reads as TGTGCCAGCAGCTTAGCGCCAGGGGGAATGGAGACCCAGTACTTC. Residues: CASSLAPGGMETQYF.

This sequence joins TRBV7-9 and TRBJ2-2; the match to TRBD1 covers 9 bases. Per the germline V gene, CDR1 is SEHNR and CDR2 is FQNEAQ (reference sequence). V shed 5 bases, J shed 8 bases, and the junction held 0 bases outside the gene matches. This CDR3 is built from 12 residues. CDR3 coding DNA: TGTGCCAGCAGCGGGACAGGGGGGGAGCTGTTTTTT. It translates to CASSGTGGELFF.

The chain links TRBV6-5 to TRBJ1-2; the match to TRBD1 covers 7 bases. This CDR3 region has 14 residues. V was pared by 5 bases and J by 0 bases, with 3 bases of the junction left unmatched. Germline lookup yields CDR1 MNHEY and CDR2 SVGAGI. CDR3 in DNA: TGTGCCAGCAGTCGGGACAGCCCTAACTATGGCTACACCTTC. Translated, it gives CASSRDSPNYGYTF.

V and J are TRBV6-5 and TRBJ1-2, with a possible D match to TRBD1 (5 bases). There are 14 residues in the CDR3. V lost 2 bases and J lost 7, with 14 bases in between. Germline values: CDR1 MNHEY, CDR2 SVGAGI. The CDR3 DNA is TGTGCCAGCAGTTACGGCGGGGGGGTTGCTGGCTACACCTTC. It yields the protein CASSYGGGVAGYTF.

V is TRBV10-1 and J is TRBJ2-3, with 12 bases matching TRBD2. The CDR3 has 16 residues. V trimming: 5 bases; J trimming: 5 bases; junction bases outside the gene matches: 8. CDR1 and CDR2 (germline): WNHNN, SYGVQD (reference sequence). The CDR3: CASSSTSGGAGDTQYF. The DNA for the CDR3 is TGCGCCAGCAGTTCGACTAGCGGGGGAGCAGGAGATACGCAGTATTTT.

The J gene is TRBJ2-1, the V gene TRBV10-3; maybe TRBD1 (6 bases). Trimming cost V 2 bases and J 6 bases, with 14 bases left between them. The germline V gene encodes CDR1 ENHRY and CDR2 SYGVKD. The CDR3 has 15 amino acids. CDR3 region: CAISEAGGSLNEQFF. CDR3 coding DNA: TGTGCCATCAGTGAGGCTGGGGGCAGCCTCAATGAGCAGTTCTTC.

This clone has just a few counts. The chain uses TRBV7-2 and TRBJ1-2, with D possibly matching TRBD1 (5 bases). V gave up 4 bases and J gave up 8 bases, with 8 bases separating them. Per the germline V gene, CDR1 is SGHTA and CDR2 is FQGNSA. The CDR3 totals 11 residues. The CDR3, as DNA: TGTGCCAGCAGCTCGGACATCGGCTACACCTTC. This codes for CASSSDIGYTF.

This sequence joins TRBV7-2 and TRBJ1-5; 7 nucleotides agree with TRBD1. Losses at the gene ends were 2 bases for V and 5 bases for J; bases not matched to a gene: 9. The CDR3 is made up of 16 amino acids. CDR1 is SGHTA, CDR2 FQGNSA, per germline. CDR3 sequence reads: CASSLNGQGVDQPQHF. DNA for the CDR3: TGTGCCAGCAGCTTAAACGGGCAGGGGGTCGATCAGCCCCAGCATTTT. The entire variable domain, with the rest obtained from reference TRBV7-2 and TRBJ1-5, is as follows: GAGVSQSPSNKVTEKGKDVELRCDPISGHTALYWYRQSLGQGLEFLIYFQGNSAPDKSGLPSDRFSAERTGGSVSTLTIQRTQQEDSAVYLCASSLNGQGVDQPQHFGDGTRLSIL.